A selection of T cell receptor beta chains follows, all from one sample in a study of cytomegalovirus exposure and HLA in healthy donors. Method: immunoSEQ multiplex PCR; TCRdb's copy keeps in-frame clones and lacks some. This sample has 150,000 to 200,000 clones; nearly 70% occur once, and the top ten carry 8.5% to 12%. Sequenced input: PBMCs. The receptor set was obtained from a man in his thirties or forties in good health and CMV-seropositive. Each CDR3 is given with its conserved first and last residue. The D gene is left open where the match is weak. Size is omitted from some rows. Given values are once, few, many or a class for expanded clones.

d_gene: .
j_gene: TRBJ2-3
abundance: .
v_gene: TRBV28
CDR3aa: CASSLDIRTDTQYF
CDR3nt: TGTGCCAGCAGTTTAGACATAAGGACAGATACGCAGTATTTT

d_gene: .
j_gene: TRBJ2-7
abundance: .
v_gene: TRBV6-5
CDR3aa: CASRSPGPYEQYF
CDR3nt: TGTGCCAGCAGATCCCCGGGTCCCTACGAGCAGTACTTC

d_gene: TRBD1
j_gene: TRBJ2-1
abundance: .
v_gene: TRBV5-1
CDR3aa: CASEGARNEQFF
CDR3nt: TGCGCCAGCGAGGGGGCCCGCAATGAGCAGTTCTTC

d_gene: .
j_gene: TRBJ2-1
abundance: .
v_gene: TRBV21-1
CDR3aa: CASSTGLFYNEQFF
CDR3nt: TGTGCCAGCAGCACCGGACTATTTTACAATGAGCAGTTCTTC

d_gene: .
j_gene: TRBJ2-2
abundance: .
v_gene: TRBV9
CDR3aa: CASSVNTNTGELFF
CDR3nt: TGTGCCAGCAGCGTAAACACCAACACCGGGGAGCTGTTTTTT

d_gene: .
j_gene: TRBJ1-5
abundance: .
v_gene: TRBV5-8
CDR3aa: CASSLAEYQGKNQPQHF
CDR3nt: TGTGCCAGCAGCTTGGCCGAATATCAGGGGAAGAATCAGCCCCAGCATTTT

d_gene: TRBD1
j_gene: TRBJ2-7
abundance: few
v_gene: TRBV6-1
CDR3aa: CASIKGDSNYEQYF
CDR3nt: TGTGCCAGCATTAAGGGGGACAGTAACTACGAGCAGTACTTC

d_gene: TRBD2
j_gene: TRBJ2-1
abundance: .
v_gene: TRBV30
CDR3aa: CAGRQGLAGGLDEQFF
CDR3nt: TGTGCGGGAAGGCAGGGACTAGCGGGAGGGCTCGATGAGCAGTTCTTC

d_gene: TRBD2
j_gene: TRBJ2-1
abundance: .
v_gene: TRBV18
CDR3aa: CASSPGLAGEQFF
CDR3nt: TGTGCCAGCTCACCCGGGCTAGCGGGAGAGCAGTTCTTC

d_gene: .
j_gene: TRBJ2-3
abundance: .
v_gene: TRBV11-3
CDR3aa: CASSLGLQGMKQYF
CDR3nt: TGTGCCAGCAGCTTAGGGTTACAGGGTATGAAGCAGTATTTT

d_gene: .
j_gene: TRBJ2-5
abundance: .
v_gene: TRBV5-1
CDR3aa: CASSRGWMYETQYF
CDR3nt: TGCGCCAGCAGCAGGGGCTGGATGTATGAGACCCAGTACTTC

d_gene: TRBD2
j_gene: TRBJ2-1
abundance: .
v_gene: TRBV27
CDR3aa: CASSYSAGGSEQFF
CDR3nt: TGTGCCAGCAGTTATTCTGCGGGAGGTAGTGAGCAGTTCTTC

d_gene: TRBD1
j_gene: TRBJ1-1
abundance: .
v_gene: TRBV11-3
CDR3aa: CASSLEILQGRTEAFF
CDR3nt: TGTGCCAGCAGCTTAGAGATTTTACAGGGGAGAACTGAAGCTTTCTTT

d_gene: .
j_gene: TRBJ1-3
abundance: .
v_gene: TRBV5-4
CDR3aa: CASSPLQGGNTIYF
CDR3nt: TGTGCCAGCAGCCCCCTTCAGGGTGGAAACACCATATATTTT

d_gene: TRBD2
j_gene: TRBJ2-5
abundance: few
v_gene: TRBV5-6
CDR3aa: CASSSRLAGQETQYF
CDR3nt: TGTGCCAGCAGCTCTCGACTAGCGGGACAAGAGACCCAGTACTTC